These T cell receptor beta chains were read from a single sample in a study of Ad26.COV2.S vaccination and SARS-CoV-2 variants. Sequencing was performed with immunoSEQ multiplex PCR; in TCRdb, only in-frame clones are kept and a portion is missing. The sample shows over 400,000 clones, roughly 89% of them seen only once. The sample in question was peripheral blood, obtained in a trial of Ad26.COV2.S vaccine versus placebo. The receptors shown here come from a person between 18 and 60 years old who received the Ad26.COV2.S COVID-19 vaccine or a placebo. CDR3s include the opening cysteine and the closing phenylalanine or tryptophan. D genes are given only for firm matches. Clone size appears in some rows only: once, few, many, or a class for an expanded clone.

j_call: TRBJ1-6
v_call: TRBV21-1
clone_size: once
d_call: -
cdr3_nt: TGTGCCAGCAGCAAAGGCGATACAGAATACACTTATGGTTCACCCCTCCACTTT
cdr3_aa: CASSKGDTEYTYGSPLHF

j_call: TRBJ2-3
v_call: TRBV5-4
clone_size: -
d_call: TRBD2
cdr3_nt: TGTGCCAGCAGCCTAAGCGGGGTCGGCACAGATACGCAGTATTTT
cdr3_aa: CASSLSGVGTDTQYF

j_call: TRBJ2-3
v_call: TRBV3-1/TRBV3-2
clone_size: -
d_call: -
cdr3_nt: TGTGCCAGCAGCCAAGTATTATACCCGGGGGATACGCAGTATTTT
cdr3_aa: CASSQVLYPGDTQYF

j_call: TRBJ2-1
v_call: TRBV5-1
clone_size: -
d_call: -
cdr3_nt: TGCGCCAGCAGCGCAGAGGTGGGGCAGACGAATGAGCAGTTCTTC
cdr3_aa: CASSAEVGQTNEQFF

j_call: TRBJ1-3
v_call: TRBV19
clone_size: -
d_call: -
cdr3_nt: TGTGCCAGTAGACCGGACGCCGACTCTGGAAACACCATATATTTT
cdr3_aa: CASRPDADSGNTIYF

j_call: TRBJ1-3
v_call: TRBV2
clone_size: -
d_call: -
cdr3_nt: TGTGCCAGCAGTCGACAGGGAAACACCATATATTTT
cdr3_aa: CASSRQGNTIYF

j_call: TRBJ2-7
v_call: TRBV7-9
clone_size: -
d_call: -
cdr3_nt: TGTGCCAGCAGCCCGCGTCACCCGACCGACGAGCAGTACTTC
cdr3_aa: CASSPRHPTDEQYF

j_call: TRBJ1-6
v_call: TRBV12-3/TRBV12-4
clone_size: once
d_call: -
cdr3_nt: TGTGCCAGCACTCTCGAGACAGATTCACCCCTCCACTTT
cdr3_aa: CASTLETDSPLHF

j_call: TRBJ1-4
v_call: TRBV3-1/TRBV3-2
clone_size: -
d_call: TRBD1
cdr3_nt: TGTGCCAGCAGCTCAGACAGGGAAGGTGAAAAACTGTTTTTT
cdr3_aa: CASSSDREGEKLFF

j_call: TRBJ1-4
v_call: TRBV4-3
clone_size: -
d_call: TRBD1
cdr3_nt: TGCGCCAGCAGCCCGGGACAGGCAGGTGGTATTGCTGAAAAACTGTTTTTT
cdr3_aa: CASSPGQAGGIAEKLFF

j_call: TRBJ2-5
v_call: TRBV13
clone_size: -
d_call: TRBD2
cdr3_nt: TGTGCCAGCAGCTTAGCGGGGGGTCGGGAGACCCAGTACTTC
cdr3_aa: CASSLAGGRETQYF

j_call: TRBJ1-5
v_call: TRBV6-2/TRBV6-3
clone_size: -
d_call: -
cdr3_nt: TGTGCCAGCAGCTCCAGGGTGGGCAATCAGCCCCAGCATTTT
cdr3_aa: CASSSRVGNQPQHF

j_call: TRBJ1-3
v_call: TRBV5-5
clone_size: -
d_call: TRBD1
cdr3_nt: TGTGCCAGCATCCGGACAGGGGGAGGAAACACCATATATTTT
cdr3_aa: CASIRTGGGNTIYF

j_call: TRBJ2-1
v_call: TRBV5-5
clone_size: -
d_call: TRBD2
cdr3_nt: TGTGCCAGCAGCTTGACCGGGACTAGCGCTTACAATGAGCAGTTCTTC
cdr3_aa: CASSLTGTSAYNEQFF

j_call: TRBJ1-2
v_call: TRBV6-4
clone_size: -
d_call: -
cdr3_nt: TGTGCCAGCAGACCGGGGGGCCAAACCAGCTATGGCTACACCTTC
cdr3_aa: CASRPGGQTSYGYTF

j_call: TRBJ1-4
v_call: TRBV19
clone_size: -
d_call: TRBD1
cdr3_nt: TGTGCCAGTAGCCGGGACAGGGGGGCCACAACTAATGAAAAACTGTTTTTT
cdr3_aa: CASSRDRGATTNEKLFF

j_call: TRBJ2-3
v_call: TRBV15
clone_size: -
d_call: -
cdr3_nt: TGTGCCACCAGCAGAGATCCCCTACTAGGGGATACGCAGTATTTT
cdr3_aa: CATSRDPLLGDTQYF

j_call: TRBJ1-1
v_call: TRBV7-9
clone_size: -
d_call: -
cdr3_nt: TGTGCCAGCAGCTTAGGGGGGTCAGGTGAAGCTTTCTTT
cdr3_aa: CASSLGGSGEAFF

j_call: TRBJ1-2
v_call: TRBV12-3/TRBV12-4
clone_size: once
d_call: -
cdr3_nt: TGTGCCAGCAGCTTGGAGGTGTGGGGCTACACCTTC
cdr3_aa: CASSLEVWGYTF

j_call: TRBJ1-2
v_call: TRBV19
clone_size: -
d_call: -
cdr3_nt: TGTGCCAGTAGTATAGTGGGGCCGGTTTATGGCTACACCTTC
cdr3_aa: CASSIVGPVYGYTF

j_call: TRBJ2-1
v_call: TRBV9
clone_size: -
d_call: -
cdr3_nt: TGTGCCAGCAGCAAGGGGGGAAGTCGGTACAATGAGCAGTTCTTC
cdr3_aa: CASSKGGSRYNEQFF

j_call: TRBJ1-1
v_call: TRBV18
clone_size: few
d_call: TRBD1
cdr3_nt: TGTGCCAGCTCATCCAGACAGGGGGCTTTGAACACTGAAGCTTTCTTT
cdr3_aa: CASSSRQGALNTEAFF

j_call: TRBJ2-1
v_call: TRBV2
clone_size: -
d_call: -
cdr3_nt: TGTGCCAGCAGGAGGGACCGGGTTGGCTATGAGCAGTTCTTC
cdr3_aa: CASRRDRVGYEQFF

j_call: TRBJ1-5
v_call: TRBV7-2
clone_size: -
d_call: -
cdr3_nt: TGTGCCAGCAGCCCGGAGGGGAATAGCAATCAGCCCCAGCATTTT
cdr3_aa: CASSPEGNSNQPQHF

j_call: TRBJ2-3
v_call: TRBV5-1
clone_size: -
d_call: -
cdr3_nt: TGCGCCAGCAGCAACCACGGGGTCAGCACAGATACGCAGTATTTT
cdr3_aa: CASSNHGVSTDTQYF

j_call: TRBJ2-4
v_call: TRBV7-8
clone_size: -
d_call: -
cdr3_nt: TGTGCCAGCAGCTTAGTCCGGGCAGGGGATGCCAAAAACATTCAGTACTTC
cdr3_aa: CASSLVRAGDAKNIQYF

j_call: TRBJ1-2
v_call: TRBV7-2
clone_size: once
d_call: TRBD1
cdr3_nt: TGTGCCAGCAGCAAGAGACAGGGTTTCGGGTATGGCTACACCTTC
cdr3_aa: CASSKRQGFGYGYTF

j_call: TRBJ1-2
v_call: TRBV6-5
clone_size: -
d_call: -
cdr3_nt: TGTGCCAGCGGAAGGGGGGCGGATTATGGCTACACCTTC
cdr3_aa: CASGRGADYGYTF

j_call: TRBJ1-2
v_call: TRBV4-1
clone_size: -
d_call: TRBD1
cdr3_nt: TGCGCCAGCAGCCAAGATCAGGGGGCACGAAGAACTTATGGCTACACCTTC
cdr3_aa: CASSQDQGARRTYGYTF

j_call: TRBJ1-2
v_call: TRBV20-1
clone_size: -
d_call: -
cdr3_nt: TGCAGTGCTAGCCCCGGGGTTGGCTACACCTTC
cdr3_aa: CSASPGVGYTF

j_call: TRBJ1-5
v_call: TRBV5-8
clone_size: -
d_call: -
cdr3_nt: TGTGCCAGCAGCTTGACTGTAGTCTCGGACGGCTTGAATCAGCCCCAGCATTTT
cdr3_aa: CASSLTVVSDGLNQPQHF

j_call: TRBJ2-5
v_call: TRBV12-3/TRBV12-4
clone_size: -
d_call: TRBD1
cdr3_nt: TGTGCCAGCAGAGCGACAGGGGGAGAGACCCAGTACTTC
cdr3_aa: CASRATGGETQYF

j_call: TRBJ1-4
v_call: TRBV28
clone_size: -
d_call: TRBD1
cdr3_nt: TGTGCCAGCAGTTTACCCGGGACAGGGAATGAAAAACTGTTTTTT
cdr3_aa: CASSLPGTGNEKLFF

j_call: TRBJ2-1
v_call: TRBV5-1
clone_size: -
d_call: -
cdr3_nt: TGCGCCAGCAGCTTGAGCAGAGACAATGAGCAGTTCTTC
cdr3_aa: CASSLSRDNEQFF

j_call: TRBJ1-3
v_call: TRBV4-2
clone_size: -
d_call: TRBD1
cdr3_nt: TGTGCCAGCAGCCAACCACAGGGGACCGGAGCTGGAAACACCATATATTTT
cdr3_aa: CASSQPQGTGAGNTIYF

j_call: TRBJ2-3
v_call: TRBV5-6
clone_size: -
d_call: -
cdr3_nt: TGTGCCAGCAGCCCCCGAAGCGGTGCTAGTACGCAGTATTTT
cdr3_aa: CASSPRSGASTQYF

j_call: TRBJ2-7
v_call: TRBV10-3
clone_size: few
d_call: -
cdr3_nt: TGTGCCATCAGTGATTCTCTCTACTCTGGACCACGAGGCTCCTACGAGCAGTACTTC
cdr3_aa: CAISDSLYSGPRGSYEQYF

j_call: TRBJ1-6
v_call: TRBV5-4
clone_size: -
d_call: TRBD1
cdr3_nt: TGTGCCAGCAGCGCAAACAGGGGGGGGAATTCACCCCTCCACTTT
cdr3_aa: CASSANRGGNSPLHF

j_call: TRBJ2-2
v_call: TRBV24-1
clone_size: -
d_call: -
cdr3_nt: TGTGCCACCAGTGATTTGCAAGGTTCTCCTGGGACCGGGGAGCTGTTTTTT
cdr3_aa: CATSDLQGSPGTGELFF

j_call: TRBJ1-5
v_call: TRBV3-1/TRBV3-2
clone_size: -
d_call: -
cdr3_nt: TGTGCCAGCAGCCAAGGCGCTAAAGACAATCAGCCCCAGCATTTT
cdr3_aa: CASSQGAKDNQPQHF

j_call: TRBJ1-4
v_call: TRBV7-9
clone_size: -
d_call: TRBD1
cdr3_nt: TGTGCCAGCAGATTACAGGGGGCGGTTGAAAAACTGTTTTTT
cdr3_aa: CASRLQGAVEKLFF

j_call: TRBJ2-3
v_call: TRBV5-4
clone_size: -
d_call: TRBD2
cdr3_nt: TGTGCCAGCAGCTTGGCTAGCGGGGTCACAGATACGCAGTATTTT
cdr3_aa: CASSLASGVTDTQYF

j_call: TRBJ1-5
v_call: TRBV28
clone_size: -
d_call: -
cdr3_nt: TGTGCCAGCAACCTAAGGAGTAGCTATCAGCCCCAGCATTTT
cdr3_aa: CASNLRSSYQPQHF

j_call: TRBJ1-4
v_call: TRBV18
clone_size: -
d_call: -
cdr3_nt: TGTGCCAGCTCCGGGAGAGGGGCAACTAATGAAAAACTGTTTTTT
cdr3_aa: CASSGRGATNEKLFF

j_call: TRBJ1-2
v_call: TRBV7-3
clone_size: -
d_call: -
cdr3_nt: TGTGCCAGCAGCCCTCAACAGGGAGGGGATGGCTACACCTTC
cdr3_aa: CASSPQQGGDGYTF

j_call: TRBJ2-3
v_call: TRBV29-1
clone_size: -
d_call: TRBD2
cdr3_nt: TGCAGCGTTATAGCGGGAGGGATCACAGATACGCAGTATTTT
cdr3_aa: CSVIAGGITDTQYF

j_call: TRBJ1-5
v_call: TRBV5-5
clone_size: -
d_call: -
cdr3_nt: TGTGCCAGCAGCTTGGGGGCCGGGAGTCATCAGCCCCAGCATTTT
cdr3_aa: CASSLGAGSHQPQHF

j_call: TRBJ1-5
v_call: TRBV2
clone_size: -
d_call: TRBD1
cdr3_nt: TGTGCCAGCAGTAAAGACAGGGCTGAATATCAGCCCCAGCATTTT
cdr3_aa: CASSKDRAEYQPQHF

j_call: TRBJ2-1
v_call: TRBV4-2
clone_size: -
d_call: -
cdr3_nt: TGTGCCAGCAGCCAAGATGGGGGTTCCTACAATGAGCAGTTCTTC
cdr3_aa: CASSQDGGSYNEQFF

j_call: TRBJ2-5
v_call: TRBV28
clone_size: -
d_call: TRBD2
cdr3_nt: TGTGCCAGCAGTTTACCCGGACTAGCGGGGGGGACCCAGTACTTC
cdr3_aa: CASSLPGLAGGTQYF

j_call: TRBJ1-2
v_call: TRBV28
clone_size: -
d_call: -
cdr3_nt: TGTGCCAGCAGTCGCTATTCCCGGGTACCTAACTATGGCTACACCTTC
cdr3_aa: CASSRYSRVPNYGYTF

j_call: TRBJ2-1
v_call: TRBV13
clone_size: -
d_call: -
cdr3_nt: TGTGCCAGCAGCTCGCATATAAGTGTATATAATGAGCAGTTCTTC
cdr3_aa: CASSSHISVYNEQFF

j_call: TRBJ1-1
v_call: TRBV2
clone_size: once
d_call: -
cdr3_nt: TGTGCCAGCAGATCCGACAGGCGCACTGAAGCTTTCTTT
cdr3_aa: CASRSDRRTEAFF

j_call: TRBJ1-1
v_call: TRBV11-2
clone_size: -
d_call: -
cdr3_nt: TGTGCCAGCAGCTCACTAAAGGGGAACACTGAAGCTTTCTTT
cdr3_aa: CASSSLKGNTEAFF